This T cell receptor beta chain was identified in a study of cytomegalovirus exposure and HLA in healthy donors. Study-wide results and caveats: The dataset shows that most TCR sequences were rare, while some public TCRs occurred in many donors. Researchers counted 164 TCR beta chains as cytomegalovirus-associated. In the roughly 130 validation repertoires, a later analysis found that first-cohort TCR clusters tended to co-occur.

The table came from immunoSEQ multiplex PCR; TCRdb's copy has only in-frame clones and leaves some out. This sample yields around 170,000 clones, of which 85% are seen a single time; around a sixth belongs to the top ten. A word on this clone: The antigen remains unidentified.

Germline assignment: CDR1 MNHNS and CDR2 SASEGT. Deletions cut 2 bases from V and 4 bases from J, with 14 bases between. The CDR3 sequence is 16 residues long. Sample: PBMCs. V gene TRBV6-1 combines with J gene TRBJ1-4; D is possibly TRBD1 (5 bases). The TCR sequence derives from a man younger than 30 in good health and CMV-seropositive. The CDR3 region has the DNA TGTGCCAGCAGTGAAATGGAGGGTAGGGGTAATGAAAAACTGTTTTTT. It is translated as CASSEMEGRGNEKLFF.